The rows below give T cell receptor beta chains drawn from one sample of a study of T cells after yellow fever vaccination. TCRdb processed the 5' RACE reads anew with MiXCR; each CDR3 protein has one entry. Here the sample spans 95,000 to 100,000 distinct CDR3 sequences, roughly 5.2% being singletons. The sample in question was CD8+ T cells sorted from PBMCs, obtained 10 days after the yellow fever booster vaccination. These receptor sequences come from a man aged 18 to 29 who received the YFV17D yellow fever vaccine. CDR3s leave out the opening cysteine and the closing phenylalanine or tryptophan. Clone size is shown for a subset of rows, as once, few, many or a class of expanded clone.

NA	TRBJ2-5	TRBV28	ASSSGGRETQY
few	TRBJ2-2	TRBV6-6	ASSYNSNTGELF
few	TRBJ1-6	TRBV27	ASSFGTGVVSPLH
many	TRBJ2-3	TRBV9	ASSVGLPGGLTDTQY
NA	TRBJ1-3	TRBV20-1	SARPLGSGNTIY
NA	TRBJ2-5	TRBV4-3	ASSQDYGQTQY
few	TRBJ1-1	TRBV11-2	ASSPNTHTEAF
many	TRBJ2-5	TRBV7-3	ASSMTGRETQY
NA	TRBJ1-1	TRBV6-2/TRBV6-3	ASGPMRPYTEAF
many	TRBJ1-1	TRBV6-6	AVFRGMNTEAF
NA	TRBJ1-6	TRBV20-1	SASARARTYNSPLH
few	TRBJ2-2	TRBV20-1	SARDYRTAITGELF
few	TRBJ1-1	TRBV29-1	SVPLGRGAF
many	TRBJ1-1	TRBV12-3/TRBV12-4	ASSFGTEAF
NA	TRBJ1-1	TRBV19	ATDQSGEAF
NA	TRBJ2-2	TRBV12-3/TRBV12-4	ASGTVLTGELF
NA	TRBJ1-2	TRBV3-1	ASSQPGTRRAYGYT
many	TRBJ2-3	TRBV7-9	ASSTLGHPDTQY
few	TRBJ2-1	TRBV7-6	ASSPGTSGDVNEQF
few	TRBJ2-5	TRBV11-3	ASSPRTGEETQY
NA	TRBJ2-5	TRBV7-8	ASSFDRGETQY
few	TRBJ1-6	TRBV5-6	ASSFGTGSSPLH
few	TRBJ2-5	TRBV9	ASSVSGAQETQY